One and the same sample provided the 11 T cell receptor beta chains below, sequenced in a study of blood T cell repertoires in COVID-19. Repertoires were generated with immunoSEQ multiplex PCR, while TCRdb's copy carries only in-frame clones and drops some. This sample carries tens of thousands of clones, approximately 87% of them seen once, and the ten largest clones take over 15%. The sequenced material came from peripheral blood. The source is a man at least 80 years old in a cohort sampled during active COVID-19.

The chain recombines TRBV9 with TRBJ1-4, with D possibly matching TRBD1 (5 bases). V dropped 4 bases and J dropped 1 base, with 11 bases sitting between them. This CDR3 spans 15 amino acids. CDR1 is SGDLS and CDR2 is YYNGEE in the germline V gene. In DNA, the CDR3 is TGTGCCAGCAGCCCCCGACAGCAAACTAATGAAAAACTGTTTTTT. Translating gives CASSPRQQTNEKLFF.

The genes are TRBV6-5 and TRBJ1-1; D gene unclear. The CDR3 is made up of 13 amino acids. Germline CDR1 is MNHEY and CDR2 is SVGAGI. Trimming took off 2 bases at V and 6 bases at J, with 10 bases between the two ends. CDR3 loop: CASSYQASAEAFF. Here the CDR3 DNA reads TGTGCCAGCAGTTACCAGGCGTCTGCTGAAGCTTTCTTT.

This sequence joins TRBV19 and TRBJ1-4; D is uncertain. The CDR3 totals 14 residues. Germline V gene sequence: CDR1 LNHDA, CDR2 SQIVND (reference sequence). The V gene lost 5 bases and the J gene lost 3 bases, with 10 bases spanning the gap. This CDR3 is CASSSGASNEKLFF. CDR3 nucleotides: TGTGCCAGTAGTTCCGGTGCTTCTAATGAAAAACTGTTTTTT.

CDR3 DNA sequence: TGTGCCAGCAGCTGGGACAGGGGGCGAGAAAACATTCAGTACTTC. This encodes CASSWDRGRENIQYF. The chain combines TRBV7-2 with TRBJ2-4; 12 bases map to TRBD1. Germline V lookup: CDR1 SGHTA, CDR2 FQGNSA. V trimming: 4 bases; J trimming: 5 bases; junction bases outside the gene matches: 3. The CDR3 runs 15 residues.

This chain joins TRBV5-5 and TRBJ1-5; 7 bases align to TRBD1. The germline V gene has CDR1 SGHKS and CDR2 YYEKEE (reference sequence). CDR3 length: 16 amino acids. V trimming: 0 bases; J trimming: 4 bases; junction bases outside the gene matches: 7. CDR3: CASSLETGFGNQPQHF. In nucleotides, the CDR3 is TGTGCCAGCAGCTTGGAGACAGGGTTTGGTAATCAGCCCCAGCATTTT. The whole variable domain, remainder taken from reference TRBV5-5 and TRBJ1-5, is DAGVTQSPTHLIKTRGQQVTLRCSPISGHKSVSWYQQVLGQGPQFIFQYYEKEERGRGNFPDRFSARQFPNYSSELNVNALLLGDSALYLCASSLETGFGNQPQHFGDGTRLSIL.

The CDR3 protein is CASSERLYEQYF. The CDR3 coding sequence is TGTGCCAGCAGTGAACGTTTATACGAGCAGTACTTC. The chain has TRBV2 and TRBJ2-7; no reliable D call. CDR1 and CDR2 from the germline V gene are SNHLY and FYNNEI. The CDR3 covers 12 residues. Trimming left V 2 bases short and J 4 bases short, with 6 bases between. Looking up the rest from reference TRBV2 and TRBJ2-7 gives the full variable domain: EPEVTQTPSHQVTQMGQEVILRCVPISNHLYFYWYRQILGQKVEFLVSFYNNEISEKSEIFDDQFSVERPDGSNFTLKIRSTKLEDSAMYFCASSERLYEQYFGPGTRLTVT.

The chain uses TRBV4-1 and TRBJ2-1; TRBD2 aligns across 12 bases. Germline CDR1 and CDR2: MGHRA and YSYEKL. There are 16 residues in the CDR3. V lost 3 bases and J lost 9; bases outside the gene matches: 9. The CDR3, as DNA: TGCGCCAGCAGCCAGCTTCCTAGCGGGGGGGCCAGTGAGCAGTTCTTC. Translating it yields CASSQLPSGGASEQFF.

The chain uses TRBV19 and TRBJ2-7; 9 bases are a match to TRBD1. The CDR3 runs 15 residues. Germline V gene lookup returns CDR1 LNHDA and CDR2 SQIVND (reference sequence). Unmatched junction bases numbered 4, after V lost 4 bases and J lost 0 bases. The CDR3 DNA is TGTGCCAGTAGTACCAGACAGGGGGGCTCCTACGAGCAGTACTTC. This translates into CASSTRQGGSYEQYF.

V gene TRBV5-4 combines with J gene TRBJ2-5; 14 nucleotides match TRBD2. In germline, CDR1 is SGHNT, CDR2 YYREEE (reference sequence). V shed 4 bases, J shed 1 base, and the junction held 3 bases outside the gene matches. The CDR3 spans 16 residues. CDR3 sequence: CASSTGTSGGQETQYF. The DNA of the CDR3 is TGTGCCAGCAGCACAGGGACTAGCGGGGGCCAAGAGACCCAGTACTTC.

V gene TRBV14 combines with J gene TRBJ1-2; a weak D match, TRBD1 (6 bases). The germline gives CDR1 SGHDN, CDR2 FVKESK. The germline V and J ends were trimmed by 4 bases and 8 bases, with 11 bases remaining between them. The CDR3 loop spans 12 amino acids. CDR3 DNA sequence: TGTGCCAGCAGCCCCTGGGGGCCCGGCTACACCTTC. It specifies CASSPWGPGYTF. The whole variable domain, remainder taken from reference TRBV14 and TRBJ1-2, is EAGVTQFPSHSVIEKGQTVTLRCDPISGHDNLYWYRRVMGKEIKFLLHFVKESKQDESGMPNNRFLAERTGGTYSTLKVQPAELEDSGVYFCASSPWGPGYTFGSGTRLTVV.

CDR3: CASSLGGGGYTEAFF. The CDR3 DNA follows: TGTGCCAGCAGCTTAGGAGGGGGCGGGTACACTGAAGCTTTCTTT. The J gene is TRBJ1-1, the V gene TRBV7-8; TRBD1 aligns across 7 bases. Per germline, CDR1 SGHVS and CDR2 FQNEAQ. The CDR3 spans 15 residues. With 1 base clipped from V and 3 bases from J, the junction kept 5 bases outside the gene matches. The complete variable domain, with remaining parts taken from reference TRBV7-8 and TRBJ1-1, reads GAGVSQSPRYKVAKRGQDVALRCDPISGHVSLFWYQQALGQGPEFLTYFQNEAQLDKSGLPSDRFFAERPEGSVSTLKIQRTQQEDSAVYLCASSLGGGGYTEAFFGQGTRLTVV.